The next 7 T cell receptor beta chains were all read from a single sample in a study of T cell responses to AZD1222 COVID-19 vaccine. Profiled with immunoSEQ multiplex PCR; TCRdb holds only in-frame clones, not every one. The sample lists roughly 120,000 clones, roughly 93% occurring once. Sequenced here: peripheral blood, sampled on day 0 of AZD1222 vaccination. All receptors come from an adult in good health.

In its sample, this clone was seen once. V usage is TRBV12-5 and J usage is TRBJ2-7; D call uncertain. The germline V and J ends were trimmed by 5 bases and 5 bases, with 10 bases remaining between them. This CDR3 spans 12 amino acids. The germline V gene encodes CDR1 LGHNT and CDR2 FRNRAP. The CDR3 sequence is CASGALIHEQYF. The CDR3 bases are TGTGCTAGTGGTGCACTTATCCACGAGCAGTACTTC.

The chain carries TRBV11-2 and TRBJ1-1; maybe TRBD1 (5 bases). The length of the CDR3 is 13 residues. Germline V CDR1 and CDR2: SGHAT, FQNNGV. V was cut by 5 bases and J by 1 base, with 8 bases left in between. In DNA form, the CDR3 reads TGTGCCAGCAGCAGCGGGGGGAACACTGAAGCTTTCTTT. Protein: CASSSGGNTEAFF.

J is TRBJ2-7 and V is TRBV7-3; the D gene could be TRBD1 or TRBD2 (5 bases each). V gave up 5 bases and J gave up 3 bases, with 14 bases separating them. From germline, CDR1 is SGHTA and CDR2 FQGTGA. The CDR3 extends over 14 amino acids. The CDR3 reads CASSPGLGRYEQYF. Written as DNA, the CDR3 is TGTGCCAGCAGCCCTGGTTTGGGACGCTACGAGCAGTACTTC.

The chain has TRBV7-9 and TRBJ1-2; tentatively, D is TRBD1 (6 bases). The germline V gene has CDR1 SEHNR and CDR2 FQNEAQ (reference sequence). CDR3 length: 15 residues. V was clipped by 5 bases and J by 4 bases, with 17 bases between them. The CDR3, as DNA: TGTGCCAGCAGCCGTTTCCGACAGGACGTCTATGGCTACACCTTC. Amino acids: CASSRFRQDVYGYTF.

The chain recombines TRBV30 with TRBJ2-1; D not certain. Deletions cut 0 bases from V and 7 bases from J, with 10 bases between. There are 13 residues in the CDR3. Germline CDR1 is GTSNPN and CDR2 is SVGIG (reference sequence). The CDR3 loop is CAWSVSHSNEQFF. In DNA form, the CDR3 reads TGTGCCTGGAGTGTCAGCCATTCTAATGAGCAGTTCTTC.

The rearrangement uses TRBV6-6 and TRBJ2-1; unclear D gene. This CDR3 has 12 amino acids. V gave up 5 bases and J gave up 7 bases, with 9 bases separating them. Germline V gene data show CDR1 as MNHNY and CDR2 as SVGAGI (reference sequence). The DNA of the CDR3 is TGTGCCAGCAGTCCCCCTTGGAATGAGCAGTTCTTC. Translated: CASSPPWNEQFF.

The V call is TRBV27, the J call TRBJ2-2, with 8 bases aligning to TRBD2. CDR3 length: 16 residues. Germline-derived CDR1 and CDR2 are MNHEY and SMNVEV (reference sequence). Unmatched junction bases numbered 6, after V lost 1 base and J lost 5 bases. The CDR3 DNA reads as TGTGCCAGCAGTTTATTACTAGCGGAGGGTACCGGGGAGCTGTTTTTT. Its protein product is CASSLLLAEGTGELFF.